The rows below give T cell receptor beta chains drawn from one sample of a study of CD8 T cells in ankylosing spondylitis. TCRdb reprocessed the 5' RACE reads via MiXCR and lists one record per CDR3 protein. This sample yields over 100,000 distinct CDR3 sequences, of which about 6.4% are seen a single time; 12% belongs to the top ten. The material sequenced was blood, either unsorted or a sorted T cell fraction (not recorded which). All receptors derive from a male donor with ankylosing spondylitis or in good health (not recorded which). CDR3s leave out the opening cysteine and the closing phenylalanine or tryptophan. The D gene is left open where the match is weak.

CDR3: ASGLVLDRGLGLYEQY
J: TRBJ2-7
D: NA
V: TRBV12-5

CDR3: ASSRGDEQY
J: TRBJ2-7
D: NA
V: TRBV9

CDR3: ASSLATKGSGTQETQY
J: TRBJ2-5
D: TRBD2
V: TRBV7-8

CDR3: ASRRQGDNTEAF
J: TRBJ1-1
D: TRBD1
V: TRBV7-9

CDR3: ASSPTSGSGNEQF
J: TRBJ2-1
D: TRBD2
V: TRBV6-4

CDR3: ASSSKGPIGEKLF
J: TRBJ1-4
D: NA
V: TRBV12-3/TRBV12-4

CDR3: ASSSRGARGAYEQY
J: TRBJ2-7
D: NA
V: TRBV7-2

CDR3: SAGTSGNSYEQY
J: TRBJ2-7
D: TRBD2
V: TRBV29-1

CDR3: ASRATSGRSEETQY
J: TRBJ2-5
D: TRBD2
V: TRBV7-9

CDR3: AWSATGTEAF
J: TRBJ1-1
D: TRBD1
V: TRBV30

CDR3: ASSSGTNQETQY
J: TRBJ2-5
D: TRBD2
V: TRBV5-1

CDR3: ASSLEARSNEKLF
J: TRBJ1-4
D: NA
V: TRBV12-3/TRBV12-4

CDR3: ASREESTNEKLF
J: TRBJ1-4
D: NA
V: TRBV5-1

CDR3: ASSIAAGGGYIQY
J: TRBJ2-4
D: TRBD1
V: TRBV19

CDR3: SARDPGGADYEQY
J: TRBJ2-7
D: NA
V: TRBV20-1

CDR3: ASSPGGYEQY
J: TRBJ2-7
D: NA
V: TRBV7-9

CDR3: SARRQGDTGELF
J: TRBJ2-2
D: TRBD1
V: TRBV29-1

CDR3: ASSFGGRWDEQY
J: TRBJ2-7
D: NA
V: TRBV5-1

CDR3: SARTGGQQETQY
J: TRBJ2-5
D: TRBD1
V: TRBV20-1

CDR3: ASSFEGTSGNEQY
J: TRBJ2-7
D: TRBD2
V: TRBV5-1

CDR3: ASSLAGTERKHYNEQF
J: TRBJ2-1
D: TRBD1
V: TRBV5-1

CDR3: SAALTGRNTGELF
J: TRBJ2-2
D: TRBD1
V: TRBV20-1

CDR3: ATSPGLDTDTQY
J: TRBJ2-3
D: NA
V: TRBV15

CDR3: AWSQRQQETQY
J: TRBJ2-5
D: NA
V: TRBV30

CDR3: SARSSDWAGGEQF
J: TRBJ2-1
D: TRBD2
V: TRBV20-1

CDR3: SASPEGRETQY
J: TRBJ2-5
D: NA
V: TRBV20-1

CDR3: ASSFGLAGSYSGANVLT
J: TRBJ2-6
D: TRBD2
V: TRBV5-6

CDR3: SAPTRGEDGYT
J: TRBJ1-2
D: NA
V: TRBV20-1

CDR3: ASRAGQGIYNEQF
J: TRBJ2-1
D: NA
V: TRBV7-9

CDR3: ASSLTAGGQPQH
J: TRBJ1-5
D: NA
V: TRBV5-1

CDR3: ASSITGTANTGELF
J: TRBJ2-2
D: TRBD1
V: TRBV7-3

CDR3: ASSRTGDTGELF
J: TRBJ2-2
D: NA
V: TRBV25-1

CDR3: ASSSSGRGNEQF
J: TRBJ2-1
D: TRBD2
V: TRBV28

CDR3: ASSLSPTGGFPGELF
J: TRBJ2-2
D: TRBD1
V: TRBV27

CDR3: ASSPGFSNTEAF
J: TRBJ1-1
D: NA
V: TRBV4-2

CDR3: ASSWGHGYT
J: TRBJ1-2
D: NA
V: TRBV11-2

CDR3: ASSLTGEGEQF
J: TRBJ2-1
D: NA
V: TRBV5-1

CDR3: ASGRAPGELF
J: TRBJ2-2
D: NA
V: TRBV5-1

CDR3: ASSLDGTGRYEQY
J: TRBJ2-7
D: TRBD1
V: TRBV5-1

CDR3: ATSRGTNEKLF
J: TRBJ1-4
D: NA
V: TRBV10-3

CDR3: ASSPVGLAGSGQF
J: TRBJ2-1
D: TRBD2
V: TRBV7-2

CDR3: ASSVTSGSFDEQF
J: TRBJ2-1
D: TRBD2
V: TRBV14

CDR3: ASSFIADRANYGYT
J: TRBJ1-2
D: TRBD1
V: TRBV12-3/TRBV12-4

CDR3: ASSYWREGYGYT
J: TRBJ1-2
D: NA
V: TRBV6-2/TRBV6-3

CDR3: ATSSPENSPLH
J: TRBJ1-6
D: NA
V: TRBV15

CDR3: ASSIDKSGNDNEQF
J: TRBJ2-1
D: TRBD2
V: TRBV19

CDR3: ASSSLRGSSGYGYT
J: TRBJ1-2
D: NA
V: TRBV12-3/TRBV12-4

CDR3: SVELSPGGSGTDTQY
J: TRBJ2-3
D: TRBD1
V: TRBV29-1

CDR3: ASSLRGSGELF
J: TRBJ2-2
D: NA
V: TRBV12-3/TRBV12-4

CDR3: ASSTSGTGPTLEQY
J: TRBJ2-7
D: TRBD1
V: TRBV5-1

CDR3: SVFGMYQETQY
J: TRBJ2-5
D: NA
V: TRBV29-1

CDR3: ASSSNPTGVGTDTQY
J: TRBJ2-3
D: TRBD1
V: TRBV7-3

CDR3: ASSDDRANTDTQY
J: TRBJ2-3
D: TRBD1
V: TRBV6-1